The T cell receptor (beta chain) under discussion was sequenced for a study of CXCR3-negative and CXCR3-positive naive CD8 T cells. Study context: Sequencing brought in about 135 million TRB reads altogether, and each library got about 1.5 +/- 0.3 million.

Notes on this clonotype: The antigen is not known.

Per the germline V gene, CDR1 is SGHRS and CDR2 is YFSETQ. The CDR3 has 13 residues. Study conclusions and caveats: Naive subsets were similarly diverse, while memory CD8+ repertoires were much less diverse. CD5 surface expression was similar among naive subsets, and TCR strength was estimated by inference from TRB CDR3 properties. Hydrophobicity was higher for TRB CDR3s found in CXCR3-positive naive cells than in CXCR3-negative naive cells.

The sorting of each CD8+ T cell subset was done in triplicate, at about 300,000 cells each. 5' RACE that incorporated UMI labels was used to prepare the TRB cDNA libraries. Reanalyzing the 5' RACE reads, TCRdb keeps one entry per CDR3 protein, without DNA. The data show 55,000 to 70,000 distinct CDR3 sequences, and the top ten clones hold under 0.8%. The chain carries TRBV5-1 and TRBJ2-7. Sequencing input: naive CXCR3+ CD8+ T cells from blood. Noted subset: CD45RO-CCR7+CD27+CD95- naive CD8+ T cells expressing CXCR3 (TNR3+). The sequence came from a human donor in good health. Some clones in this sample may be carry-over from other donors' samples. The CDR3 spells CASRVSNYYEQYF.